These T cell receptor beta chains were read from a single sample in a study of T-cell memory formation after mild COVID-19. TCRdb reprocessed the 5' RACE reads via MiXCR and lists one record per CDR3 protein. The sample yields about 90,000 distinct CDR3 sequences, approximately 16% seen once. Sequenced sample: PBMCs or a T cell subset sorted from them (not recorded which). Source of these receptors: a young man who had mild COVID-19 (a few samples of this study predate the infection). Cell type and time point are not known. Each CDR3 is given without its conserved first and last residue. Each record gives: CDR3 protein, J gene, V gene.

SAQGLVGANVLT TRBJ2-6 TRBV20-1
ASSLEAGINQPQH TRBJ1-5 TRBV7-6
ASNRRGALAHNEQF TRBJ2-1 TRBV7-2
ASSSSRGVTYGYT TRBJ1-2 TRBV9
ASSLSIEAGGGDTGELF TRBJ2-2 TRBV27
ASSSRQGTTEAF TRBJ1-1 TRBV7-9
ASSMDSTDTQY TRBJ2-3 TRBV18
ASSPTGQISVLNTEAF TRBJ1-1 TRBV11-2
ASSQVFAAGSTDTQY TRBJ2-3 TRBV3-1
ASSQDVFGEQF TRBJ2-1 TRBV4-3
ASSPGVGEQY TRBJ2-7 TRBV4-3
ASSAIQGNIQY TRBJ2-4 TRBV2
SVARGGRDTQY TRBJ2-3 TRBV29-1
ASSSLTSGGELF TRBJ2-2 TRBV5-6
ASEGGTYEQY TRBJ2-7 TRBV7-9
ASSQDSGGPGEKLF TRBJ1-4 TRBV4-1
ASSQDRVGVANGELF TRBJ2-2 TRBV4-3
ASSPSPSFAEAF TRBJ1-1 TRBV4-3
ASSRTGGAQETQY TRBJ2-5 TRBV19
SVVLGQVTGELF TRBJ2-2 TRBV29-1